The 17 T cell receptor beta chains presented below share a single source sample, sequenced in a study of T cell repertoires in cytomegalovirus infection (dated by TCRdb to the late 2010s). The listed sequencing device is Illumina HiSeq 1500. TCRdb trimmed the raw reads at Q25, called clones with MiXCR and kept productive beta chains. Rows with a matching CDR3 protein are joined into one entry that keeps the most common DNA and genes. The sample table lists 800,000 to 950,000 distinct CDR3 sequences, approximately 29% of them with a count of one. Roughly 12% of the sample is held by the ten biggest clonotypes. The intended sense of this specimen's treatment or condition label: in vitro stimulation with specific CMV peptide epitopes to enrich CMV-specific T cells. Antigen specificity for these receptors is unknown. The sequences come from cultured CD8+ T cells from PBMCs, collected from culture after CMV antigen stimulation. The receptors derive from a human donor in good health (CMV status not recorded). Some clones in this sample may be carry-over from other donors' samples.

The chain recombines TRBV4-3 with TRBJ1-4; the match to TRBD1 covers 8 bases. This CDR3 spans 17 amino acids. The germline gives CDR1 LGHNA, CDR2 YSLEER. Trimming cost V 6 bases and J 5 bases; bases outside gene matches: 14. CDR3 nucleotide sequence: TGCGCCAGCAGTCCCGCCGGACAGGGAGGGTCGAATGAAAAACTGTTTTTT. Translation gives CASSPAGQGGSNEKLFF.

The V gene is TRBV20-1, the J gene TRBJ2-3; 14 positions match TRBD2. Germline loops: CDR1 DFQATT, CDR2 SNEGSKA (reference sequence). The CDR3 spans 15 residues. The junction had 7 bases not matched to a gene; V was cut back by 6 bases and J by 5 bases. The CDR3 sequence: CSARLAGGPIDTQYF. CDR3 coding DNA: TGCAGTGCCAGACTAGCGGGGGGGCCTATAGATACGCAGTATTTT.

This clonotype was seen ten or more times. The rearrangement links TRBV7-6 to TRBJ2-5, with TRBD2 matching over 9 bases. This CDR3 is 15 amino acids long. With V trimmed by 6 bases and J by 5 bases, 10 bases remained unmatched. Germline loops: CDR1 SGHVS, CDR2 FNYEAQ. Here the CDR3 reads CASSASGGLRETQYF. CDR3 bases: TGTGCCAGCAGTGCCAGCGGGGGGCTCCGGGAGACCCAGTACTTC.

The CDR3 region has the DNA TGCGCCAGCAGCCAAGGCAAGGGGACCCTTGCCCATGAGCAGTTCTTC. Translation gives CASSQGKGTLAHEQFF. The genes are TRBV4-3 and TRBJ2-1; D assignment may be TRBD1 or TRBD2 (5 bases each). V was clipped by 1 base and J by 8 bases, with 18 bases between them. Germline V gene sequence: CDR1 LGHNA, CDR2 YSLEER. The CDR3 length is 16 residues.

This clonotype has a count of ten or more. The chain joins TRBV4-1 to TRBJ2-3, with TRBD2 matching over 14 bases. The CDR3 extends over 19 amino acids. V trimming: 2 bases; J trimming: 2 bases; junction bases outside the gene matches: 9. Germline lookup yields CDR1 MGHRA and CDR2 YSYEKL. This CDR3 is CASSQRGLAGAPFTDTQYF. CDR3 DNA: TGCGCCAGCAGCCAACGGGGACTAGCGGGGGCTCCCTTCACAGATACGCAGTATTTT.

The rearrangement links TRBV5-4 to TRBJ2-5; maybe TRBD2 (5 bases). V was shortened by 2 bases and J by 0 bases, with 11 bases between the two germline ends. The CDR3 consists of 15 residues. Germline CDR1 is SGHNT and CDR2 is YYREEE (reference sequence). For the CDR3, the DNA is TGTGCCAGCAGCTTATGGGGAGAGCACCAAGAGACCCAGTACTTC. Encoded protein: CASSLWGEHQETQYF. Full variable domain (remainder filled in from reference TRBV5-4 and TRBJ2-5): ETGVTQSPTHLIKTRGQQVTLRCSSQSGHNTVSWYQQALGQGPQFIFQYYREEENGRGNFPPRFSGLQFPNYSSELNVNALELDDSALYLCASSLWGEHQETQYFGPGTRLLVL.

This clonotype was seen a handful of times. This rearrangement joins TRBV4-3 to TRBJ2-2; D not resolved. The germline gives CDR1 LGHNA, CDR2 YSLEER. Trimming left V 0 bases short and J 9 bases short, with 8 bases between. The CDR3 spans 13 residues. In DNA, the CDR3 is TGCGCCAGCAGCCAAGATAAGGGTCGGGAGCTGTTTTTT. It is translated as CASSQDKGRELFF.

DNA of the CDR3: TGTGCCAGCAGTGGGCGGGGGCCAGCCGACAATGAGCAGTTCTTC. This codes for CASSGRGPADNEQFF. The rearrangement uses TRBV2 and TRBJ2-1; maybe TRBD2 (7 bases). The CDR3 has 15 amino acids. The V gene's germline CDR1 is SNHLY and CDR2 FYNNEI. Trimming stripped 4 bases from V and 5 bases from J, with 15 bases between. Full variable domain (outside the CDR3, taken from reference TRBV2 and TRBJ2-1): EPEVTQTPSHQVTQMGQEVILRCVPISNHLYFYWYRQILGQKVEFLVSFYNNEISEKSEIFDDQFSVERPDGSNFTLKIRSTKLEDSAMYFCASSGRGPADNEQFFGPGTRLTVL.

The CDR3 spells CASRGPTSATGELFF. The DNA of the CDR3 is TGTGCCAGCAGGGGCCCCACTAGCGCCACCGGGGAGCTGTTTTTT. This rearrangement joins TRBV27 to TRBJ2-2; TRBD2 matches at 7 bases. The CDR3 loop spans 15 amino acids. CDR1 is MNHEY, CDR2 SMNVEV, per germline (reference sequence). V trimming: 6 bases; J trimming: 4 bases; junction bases outside the gene matches: 8.

This clonotype was observed a handful of times. V usage is TRBV5-6 and J usage is TRBJ1-1; D may be TRBD1 (6 bases). CDR3 length equals 14 residues. Trimming took 4 bases from V and 1 from J, leaving 11 bases between them. Germline V lookup: CDR1 SGHDT, CDR2 YYEEEE. The CDR3, as DNA: TGTGCCAGCAGCGCAGGGGTCAAGAACACTGAAGCTTTCTTT. This translates into CASSAGVKNTEAFF.

This clonotype occurred a few times. The chain combines TRBV6-1 with TRBJ1-6; the match to TRBD1 covers 9 bases. V lost 1 base to trimming and J lost 9 bases; unmatched junction nucleotides: 7. In germline, CDR1 is MNHNS, CDR2 SASEGT. The CDR3 runs 16 residues. The CDR3 coding sequence is TGTGCCAGCAGTGAAGGAAGGGGACAGGGAGGTTCACCCCTCCACTTT. It translates to CASSEGRGQGGSPLHF.

A few counts support this clonotype. V usage is TRBV6-2 or TRBV6-3 and J usage is TRBJ2-5, with 14 bases aligning to TRBD2. V dropped 6 bases and J dropped 5; count of bases not matched to a gene: 8. In germline, CDR1 is MNHEY, CDR2 SVGEGT. The CDR3 is 16 amino acids. CDR3 protein: CASSRMGLAGDETQYF. CDR3 in DNA: TGTGCCAGCAGCCGAATGGGACTAGCGGGGGATGAGACCCAGTACTTC.

The chain couples TRBV6-8 to TRBJ2-2; D may be TRBD1 or TRBD2 (6 bases each). Germline V gives CDR1 MNHGY, CDR2 SAAAGT. V gave up 1 base and J gave up 0 bases, with 12 bases separating them. The CDR3 extends over 17 amino acids. CDR3 DNA: TGTGCCAGCAGTTACTTTGGGGGGCACGCGAACACCGGGGAGCTGTTTTTT. Translation: CASSYFGGHANTGELFF.

This clonotype was seen repeatedly, ten times or more. The chain has TRBV7-8 and TRBJ2-1; 8 bases align to TRBD2. This CDR3 is 16 amino acids long. Germline assignment: CDR1 SGHVS and CDR2 FQNEAQ. Losses at the gene ends were 0 bases for V and 8 bases for J; bases not matched to a gene: 9. The CDR3 bases are TGTGCCAGCAGCTTAGCGTACCGGGGGGGCCAAGATGAGCAGTTCTTC. Its protein product is CASSLAYRGGQDEQFF.

The count of this clonotype is one. The chain has TRBV6-6 and TRBJ2-1, with D tentatively TRBD2 (6 bases). The CDR3 consists of 15 residues. CDR1 and CDR2 from the germline V gene are MNHNY and SVGAGI (reference sequence). With 0 bases removed from V and 8 bases from J, the gap between germline ends came to 14 bases. The CDR3 sequence: CASSYSTREIDEQFF. CDR3 DNA sequence: TGTGCCAGCAGTTACTCGACCCGGGAGATCGATGAGCAGTTCTTC.

This clonotype was seen a handful of times. V and J are TRBV25-1 and TRBJ2-3; TRBD2 matches at 9 bases. Germline V gene sequence: CDR1 MGHDK, CDR2 SYGVNS. The junction had 19 bases not matched to a gene; V was cut back by 2 bases and J by 7 bases. The CDR3 has 19 amino acids. Here the CDR3 reads CASSEPIAPRGGGAHTQYF. The CDR3 nucleotides are TGTGCCAGCAGTGAACCCATCGCTCCCCGCGGCGGGGGGGCCCATACGCAGTATTTT.

The chain links TRBV6-8 to TRBJ2-1, with a tentative D call TRBD2 (6 bases). This CDR3 has 14 residues. The V gene lost 4 bases and the J gene lost 8 bases, with 15 bases spanning the gap. Germline V CDR1 and CDR2: MNHGY, SAAAGT. CDR3 nucleotide sequence: TGTGCCAGCAGTTCCCTGACTAGTAGCGATGAGCAGTTCTTC. Translated: CASSSLTSSDEQFF.